This TCR beta chain was documented in a study of response to subunit inactivated influenza vaccine. The V end lost 2 bases, the J end lost 4 bases, and 11 bases lay between the germline ends. In germline, CDR1 is KGHSH, CDR2 LQKENI. The CDR3 covers 14 residues. Worth noting for this clonotype: Its specificity is not known.

From the RT-PCR reads, TCRdb called clonotypes with MiXCR, one entry per CDR3 protein. Among hundreds of thousands of distinct CDR3 sequences, approximately 15% were seen once, and the ten largest hold about 7.4%. General study findings and limits: T cells newly recruited by each seasonal influenza vaccination are few, the authors suggested.

This TCR derives from a man between 45 and 60 years old who received an inactivated influenza vaccine. This rearrangement joins TRBV18 to TRBJ1-1; D call uncertain. Material: PBMCs from blood, obtained 14 to 15 days before vaccination. The CDR3 DNA reads as TGTGCCAGCTCACCAACCGGGAAGGGCACTGAAGCTTTCTTT. Protein: CASSPTGKGTEAFF.